This is a list of T cell receptor beta chains from one sample in a study of CD8 T cells in Susac syndrome. TCRdb re-derived calls from the immunoSEQ multiplex PCR reads in MiXCR, one entry per CDR3 protein. This sample has 100,000 to 150,000 distinct CDR3 sequences; approximately 93% occur once, and the top ten carry less than 0.4%. Sequenced: CD8+ T cells from PBMCs. The receptors here all came from a human donor with multiple sclerosis. The CDR3 runs from the conserved cysteine through the conserved F or W. The D gene is left open where the match is weak. Part of the rows lack a size; the others show once, few, many or a class for expanded clones.

clone_size	d_call	v_call	cdr3_length	j_call	cdr3_aa	cdr3_nt
NA	TRBD2	TRBV7-8	16	TRBJ2-1	CASSFRTSGVYNEQFF	TGTGCCAGCAGCTTCCGGACTAGCGGAGTCTACAATGAGCAGTTCTTC
NA	NA	TRBV30	13	TRBJ1-1	CAWSWRGYTEAFF	TGTGCCTGGAGTTGGAGGGGCTACACTGAAGCTTTCTTT
NA	NA	TRBV27	14	TRBJ2-7	CASSFEGNSYEQYF	TGTGCCAGCAGTTTCGAGGGGAACTCCTACGAGCAGTACTTC
NA	TRBD1	TRBV27	14	TRBJ2-3	CASRTTGGTDTQYF	TGTGCCAGCAGAACGACAGGGGGCACAGATACGCAGTATTTT
NA	NA	TRBV29-1	13	TRBJ1-3	CSVWVSSGNTIYF	TGCAGCGTCTGGGTGAGCTCTGGAAACACCATATATTTT
NA	TRBD1	TRBV29-1	16	TRBJ2-3	CSVPLGQGGLTDTQYF	TGCAGCGTACCGCTCGGACAGGGGGGGTTGACAGATACGCAGTATTTT
NA	NA	TRBV20-1	13	TRBJ2-7	CSASEPLSYEQYF	TGCAGTGCTAGCGAGCCCCTATCATACGAGCAGTACTTC
NA	NA	TRBV4-1	14	TRBJ2-1	CASSQDNPQGEQFF	TGCGCCAGCAGCCAAGATAATCCCCAGGGAGAGCAGTTCTTC
once	NA	TRBV12-3/TRBV12-4	12	TRBJ2-1	CASSLVSGEQFF	TGTGCCAGCAGTTTAGTTTCGGGTGAGCAGTTCTTC
NA	TRBD1	TRBV11-2	13	TRBJ2-1	CASSPTGGGEQFF	TGTGCCAGCAGCCCCACAGGGGGCGGTGAGCAGTTCTTC
NA	NA	TRBV7-9	15	TRBJ2-5	CASTPKRGEGETQYF	TGTGCCAGCACCCCAAAGAGGGGAGAGGGAGAGACCCAGTACTTC
NA	TRBD1	TRBV5-6	13	TRBJ1-1	CASSSTGDFEAFF	TGTGCCAGCAGCTCTACAGGGGATTTTGAAGCTTTCTTT
few	NA	TRBV11-2	13	TRBJ1-1	CASSLGSGTEAFF	TGTGCCAGCAGTTTGGGGTCGGGCACTGAAGCTTTCTTT
NA	NA	TRBV6-2/TRBV6-3	15	TRBJ1-1	CASSYVGIDNTEAFF	TGTGCCAGCAGTTACGTGGGAATAGACAACACTGAAGCTTTCTTT
NA	TRBD1	TRBV19	16	TRBJ2-7	CASSIDRGPASYEQYF	TGTGCCAGTAGTATAGATAGGGGGCCGGCCTCCTACGAGCAGTACTTC
NA	NA	TRBV6-5	15	TRBJ1-3	CASSYGGGSGNTIYF	TGTGCCAGCAGTTACGGGGGGGGCTCTGGAAACACCATATATTTT
NA	NA	TRBV11-2	11	TRBJ2-1	CASSLGGSKFF	TGTGCCAGCAGCTTAGGGGGTAGTAAGTTCTTC
NA	NA	TRBV4-1	14	TRBJ1-2	CASSPEATNYGYTF	TGCGCCAGCAGCCCGGAAGCCACTAACTATGGCTACACCTTC
NA	NA	TRBV11-2	17	TRBJ2-5	CASSLGHRLREEETQYF	TGTGCCAGCAGCTTAGGCCACCGCCTGAGAGAAGAAGAGACCCAGTACTTC
NA	TRBD1	TRBV9	14	TRBJ1-1	CASSVGTGGTEAFF	TGTGCCAGCAGCGTCGGGACAGGAGGCACTGAAGCTTTCTTT